This TCR beta chain was found in a study of control samples from healthy donors and cancer patients (dated by TCRdb to 2020 to 2021). The receptor library was made with the immunoSEQ multiplex PCR assay. Entries here come from immuneACCESS through TCRdb and include only in-frame sequences with V and J called. Some clones fail to appear in such tables; in the studies checked, an unresolved V gene covers under half of the shortfall, and the cause of the remainder is unknown. Across this sample there are some 71,000 clones, with approximately 89% seen only once. The biggest ten clones account for under 20% of the sample. The CDR3 starts with the cysteine, ends with the phenylalanine, and has 13 residues. Of all the DNA, just the CDR3 is kept, 39 bases in frame from base 1. V lost 0 bases and J lost 6 bases; the stretch between them is 5 bases long. CDR1 is given as SEHNR and CDR2 as FQNEAQ, both from the germline V gene (reference sequence).

As concerns this clone: It lacks a known antigen. Nothing much larger sits one base from this clone, and base qualities are not available.

The receptor was derived from a man aged 55-75 years with lung cancer. Sequencing was performed on PBMCs. The chain is encoded by TRBV7-9 joined to TRBJ2-2, with the D gene not clear enough to name. The bases are TGTGCCAGCAGCTTAGCAGGGTCCGGGGAGCTGTTTTTT. It translates to CASSLAGSGELFF. With the portions outside the CDR3 filled from the reference TRBV7-9 and TRBJ2-2 genes, the complete variable region becomes DTGVSQNPRHKITKRGQNVTFRCDPISEHNRLYWYRQTLGQGPEFLTYFQNEAQLEKSRLLSDRFSAERPKGSFSTLEIQRTEQGDSAMYLCASSLAGSGELFFGEGSRLTVL.